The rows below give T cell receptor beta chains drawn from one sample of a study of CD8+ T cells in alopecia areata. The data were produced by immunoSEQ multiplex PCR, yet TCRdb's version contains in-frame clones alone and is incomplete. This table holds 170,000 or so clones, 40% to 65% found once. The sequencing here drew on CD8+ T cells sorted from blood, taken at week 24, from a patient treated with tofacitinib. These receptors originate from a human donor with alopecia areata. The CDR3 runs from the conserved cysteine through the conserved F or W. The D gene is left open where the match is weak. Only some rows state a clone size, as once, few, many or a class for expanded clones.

CDR3nt: TGTGCCTGGAGTGTAACTAGGGAGCAGTTCTTC
CDR3aa: CAWSVTREQFF
d_gene: NA
len: 11
v_gene: TRBV30
j_gene: TRBJ2-1
abundance: few

CDR3nt: TGTGCCAGCAGTTTACCCGGCAGGGAAAGAATTCAGCCCCAGCATTTT
CDR3aa: CASSLPGRERIQPQHF
d_gene: NA
len: 16
v_gene: TRBV28
j_gene: TRBJ1-5
abundance: NA

CDR3nt: TGTGCCAGCAGTCCAAGACAGGGGTGGGGCGAGCAGTACTTC
CDR3aa: CASSPRQGWGEQYF
d_gene: TRBD1
len: 14
v_gene: TRBV6-5
j_gene: TRBJ2-7
abundance: NA

CDR3nt: TGTGCCAGTAGTATAGATCTGGTATCTAGGCAGCCCCAGCATTTT
CDR3aa: CASSIDLVSRQPQHF
d_gene: NA
len: 15
v_gene: TRBV19
j_gene: TRBJ1-5
abundance: few

CDR3nt: TGCAGCGGGGACTCAGGGCTAAGAGGTGGCTACACCTTC
CDR3aa: CSGDSGLRGGYTF
d_gene: NA
len: 13
v_gene: TRBV29-1
j_gene: TRBJ1-2
abundance: NA

CDR3nt: TGTGCCAGCAGAGGGAACGATGGGCGAAAACTGTTTTTT
CDR3aa: CASRGNDGRKLFF
d_gene: NA
len: 13
v_gene: TRBV28
j_gene: TRBJ1-4
abundance: few

CDR3nt: TGTGCCAGCAGGAATATGGAGACCCAGTACTTC
CDR3aa: CASRNMETQYF
d_gene: NA
len: 11
v_gene: TRBV7-2
j_gene: TRBJ2-5
abundance: NA

CDR3nt: TGTGCCAGCAGTTTATCAGGCGGACAGGGGTATGGCTACACCTTC
CDR3aa: CASSLSGGQGYGYTF
d_gene: TRBD1
len: 15
v_gene: TRBV27
j_gene: TRBJ1-2
abundance: NA

CDR3nt: TGTGCCAGCAGCAACGAGGGTTCCCATGAGCAGTTCTTC
CDR3aa: CASSNEGSHEQFF
d_gene: NA
len: 13
v_gene: TRBV5-4
j_gene: TRBJ2-1
abundance: few

CDR3nt: TGTGCGTTGAAGCAGAACTATGGCTACACCTTC
CDR3aa: CALKQNYGYTF
d_gene: NA
len: 11
v_gene: TRBV2
j_gene: TRBJ1-2
abundance: NA

CDR3nt: TGTGCCAGCGAAGGGGGCCGCAACGAGCAGTACTTC
CDR3aa: CASEGGRNEQYF
d_gene: TRBD1
len: 12
v_gene: TRBV7-9
j_gene: TRBJ2-7
abundance: few

CDR3nt: TGTGCCAGCAGTACCGGGACCACCAGCACAGATACGCAGTATTTT
CDR3aa: CASSTGTTSTDTQYF
d_gene: NA
len: 15
v_gene: TRBV6-5
j_gene: TRBJ2-3
abundance: few

CDR3nt: TGTGCCACCAGCCCCGAAGGGGGAAGTGGAAACATTCAGTACTTC
CDR3aa: CATSPEGGSGNIQYF
d_gene: NA
len: 15
v_gene: TRBV15
j_gene: TRBJ2-4
abundance: NA

CDR3nt: TGTGCCATCAAGGACCCCGCGAACACCGGGGAGCTGTTTTTT
CDR3aa: CAIKDPANTGELFF
d_gene: NA
len: 14
v_gene: TRBV10-3
j_gene: TRBJ2-2
abundance: NA

CDR3nt: TGCAGCGTATTAGGGGGTATGAGCACAGATACGCAGTATTTT
CDR3aa: CSVLGGMSTDTQYF
d_gene: NA
len: 14
v_gene: TRBV29-1
j_gene: TRBJ2-3
abundance: few

CDR3nt: TGCAGCGTTGAAGGATCGGGATACGAGCAGTACTTC
CDR3aa: CSVEGSGYEQYF
d_gene: NA
len: 12
v_gene: TRBV29-1
j_gene: TRBJ2-7
abundance: few

CDR3nt: TGCAGCGTTGATATAGGTCAGGTTTTAACAGATACGCAGTATTTT
CDR3aa: CSVDIGQVLTDTQYF
d_gene: NA
len: 15
v_gene: TRBV29-1
j_gene: TRBJ2-3
abundance: few

CDR3nt: TGTGCCAGCGCAACAGGGAGGGTCGGGGAGCTGTTTTTT
CDR3aa: CASATGRVGELFF
d_gene: NA
len: 13
v_gene: TRBV27
j_gene: TRBJ2-2
abundance: NA

CDR3nt: TGTGCCAGCAGCTTAGGCACAGGGTCCACTGAAGCTTTCTTT
CDR3aa: CASSLGTGSTEAFF
d_gene: NA
len: 14
v_gene: TRBV7-3
j_gene: TRBJ1-1
abundance: NA

CDR3nt: TGTGCCAGCAGCGCGCAAATATCCACAGATACGCAGTATTTT
CDR3aa: CASSAQISTDTQYF
d_gene: NA
len: 14
v_gene: TRBV9
j_gene: TRBJ2-3
abundance: few

CDR3nt: TGTGCCAGCAGCTTGGAGGGGAGCAACAATGAGCAGTTCTTC
CDR3aa: CASSLEGSNNEQFF
d_gene: NA
len: 14
v_gene: TRBV11-2
j_gene: TRBJ2-1
abundance: NA

CDR3nt: TGTGCCAGCATCGAACTCGGAGCGGGGCTCGGGGATACGCAGTATTTT
CDR3aa: CASIELGAGLGDTQYF
d_gene: TRBD2
len: 16
v_gene: TRBV2
j_gene: TRBJ2-3
abundance: NA

CDR3nt: TGTGCCAGCAGCTTAGCGCCTAAGGCCCAAGAGACCCAGTACTTC
CDR3aa: CASSLAPKAQETQYF
d_gene: NA
len: 15
v_gene: TRBV7-6
j_gene: TRBJ2-5
abundance: NA

CDR3nt: TGTGCCAGCAGTGAGAGTAGGGCGCTGGGAACTGAAGCTTTCTTT
CDR3aa: CASSESRALGTEAFF
d_gene: NA
len: 15
v_gene: TRBV25-1
j_gene: TRBJ1-1
abundance: NA

CDR3nt: TGCGCCAGCAGCCAAGATACTTCGGGAGCCTACGAGCAGTACTTC
CDR3aa: CASSQDTSGAYEQYF
d_gene: NA
len: 15
v_gene: TRBV4-3
j_gene: TRBJ2-7
abundance: NA

CDR3nt: TGTGCCAGCAGTGATACCGGGATATATGGCTACACCTTC
CDR3aa: CASSDTGIYGYTF
d_gene: NA
len: 13
v_gene: TRBV6-1
j_gene: TRBJ1-2
abundance: NA

CDR3nt: TGTGCCAGCAGCCAGGCACAGGGGATCGAGCAGTACTTC
CDR3aa: CASSQAQGIEQYF
d_gene: TRBD1
len: 13
v_gene: TRBV14
j_gene: TRBJ2-7
abundance: once

CDR3nt: TGCAGCGTTATGGGGACGTCGGGGGGCTCCTACGAGCAGTACTTC
CDR3aa: CSVMGTSGGSYEQYF
d_gene: TRBD2
len: 15
v_gene: TRBV29-1
j_gene: TRBJ2-7
abundance: few

CDR3nt: TGTGCCAGCAGCCCCAGGGCTCGACAGGGAGAGGGAACTGAAGCTTTCTTT
CDR3aa: CASSPRARQGEGTEAFF
d_gene: TRBD1
len: 17
v_gene: TRBV7-9
j_gene: TRBJ1-1
abundance: NA

CDR3nt: TGCACTACCCGGGACGGCGACTATGGCTACACCTTC
CDR3aa: CTTRDGDYGYTF
d_gene: NA
len: 12
v_gene: TRBV29-1
j_gene: TRBJ1-2
abundance: NA

CDR3nt: TGCAGCGGCGGGACACCTAATGAAAAACTGTTTTTT
CDR3aa: CSGGTPNEKLFF
d_gene: NA
len: 12
v_gene: TRBV29-1
j_gene: TRBJ1-4
abundance: NA

CDR3nt: TGTGCCTGGACTGGACATGTCTATGGCTACACCTTC
CDR3aa: CAWTGHVYGYTF
d_gene: NA
len: 12
v_gene: TRBV30
j_gene: TRBJ1-2
abundance: NA